One and the same sample provided the 9 T cell receptor beta chains below, sequenced in a study of blood T cell repertoires in COVID-19. Only in-frame clones appear in the TCRdb table, and some are missing; sequencing was by immunoSEQ multiplex PCR. The profile shows around 300,000 clones, 80% to 95% of them singletons. Sequenced sample: PBMCs or T cells enriched from blood (not recorded which). The receptor set was obtained from a woman in her thirties who had recovered from COVID-19.

The chain employs TRBV9 and TRBJ1-2, with D possibly being TRBD1 (5 bases). Germline loops: CDR1 SGDLS, CDR2 YYNGEE. CDR3 length: 14 amino acids. Trimming shortened V by 4 bases and J by 8 bases, and 18 bases separated the two germline ends. CDR3 protein: CASSPWTIQNGYTF. The CDR3 nucleotides are TGTGCCAGCAGCCCGTGGACAATCCAGAACGGCTACACCTTC.

The gene calls are TRBV2 and TRBJ2-5; 10 bases match TRBD2. Germline assignment: CDR1 SNHLY and CDR2 FYNNEI. Trimming took 6 bases from V and 6 from J; bases not matched to a gene: 16. This CDR3 has 17 residues. The CDR3 sequence: CASSAGTSDPRAQTQYF. For the CDR3, the DNA is TGTGCCAGCAGCGCCGGGACTAGCGACCCCAGGGCACAGACCCAGTACTTC.

The V gene is TRBV28, the J gene TRBJ1-2; 11 bases fit TRBD1. V shed 5 bases and J 7 bases; nucleotides not matched to a gene: 6. Germline V gene data show CDR1 as MDHEN and CDR2 as SYDVKM. CDR3 length equals 14 residues. The CDR3 sequence is CASSGGQGVFGYTF. CDR3 DNA sequence: TGTGCCAGCAGTGGGGGACAGGGGGTATTTGGCTACACCTTC.

This clone came up once. The chain combines TRBV3-1 (or the pseudogene TRBV3-2) with TRBJ2-1; D possibly corresponds to TRBD2 (5 bases). There are 15 residues in the CDR3. Trimming pared 1 base from V and 5 bases from J, leaving 12 bases between. Looked up from germline, CDR1 is LGHDT and CDR2 is YNNKEL (reference sequence). DNA for the CDR3: TGTGCCAGCAGCCAAGGGAGGCTGACAAACAATGAGCAGTTCTTC. Translated, it gives CASSQGRLTNNEQFF.

The V and J genes are TRBV7-2 and TRBJ1-5, with 7 bases fitting TRBD1. Germline values: CDR1 SGHTA, CDR2 FQGNSA. Trimming cost V 6 bases and J 1 base; bases outside gene matches: 0. The CDR3 length is 13 residues. For the CDR3, the DNA is TGTGCCAGCAGGGGACAGAGCAATCAGCCCCAGCATTTT. Its protein product is CASRGQSNQPQHF.

The chain links TRBV7-8 to TRBJ1-3; D is possibly TRBD1 (5 bases). V dropped 1 base and J dropped 2 bases, with 6 bases sitting between them. Germline-derived CDR1 and CDR2 are SGHVS and FQNEAQ. CDR3 length: 14 residues. The CDR3 bases are TGTGCCAGCAGCTTAGGGGGCACTGGAAACACCATATATTTT. Translation gives CASSLGGTGNTIYF. The variable domain in full, completed from reference TRBV7-8 and TRBJ1-3, reads GAGVSQSPRYKVAKRGQDVALRCDPISGHVSLFWYQQALGQGPEFLTYFQNEAQLDKSGLPSDRFFAERPEGSVSTLKIQRTQQEDSAVYLCASSLGGTGNTIYFGEGSWLTVV.

The CDR3 sequence is CASSVGPQKVLTGELFF. Here the CDR3 DNA reads TGTGCCAGCAGCGTAGGTCCTCAGAAAGTCCTTACCGGGGAGCTGTTTTTT. The chain joins TRBV9 to TRBJ2-2; D not resolved. Trimming shortened V by 0 bases and J by 5 bases, and 17 bases separated the two germline ends. The CDR3 consists of 17 residues. Per the germline V gene, CDR1 is SGDLS and CDR2 is YYNGEE.

The chain has TRBV18 and TRBJ1-1; 10 nucleotides match TRBD1. Germline V gene data show CDR1 as KGHSH and CDR2 as LQKENI. J lost 8 bases, V lost 0 bases, and 3 bases had no gene match. The CDR3 is 14 residues long. The CDR3 DNA reads TGTGCCAGCTCACCACCCACGGGACAGGGGGAAGCTTTCTTT. It translates to CASSPPTGQGEAFF.

This clone was recorded a few times. The V and J genes are TRBV19 and TRBJ1-5; D may be TRBD1 (5 bases). The ends were cut back, 2 bases at V and 6 bases at J, with 14 bases in the middle. The CDR3 is 15 amino acids. Looked up from germline, CDR1 is LNHDA and CDR2 is SQIVND (reference sequence). The CDR3 spells CASSITTGRSQPQHF. For the CDR3, the DNA is TGTGCCAGTAGTATAACAACAGGTCGGAGTCAGCCCCAGCATTTT.